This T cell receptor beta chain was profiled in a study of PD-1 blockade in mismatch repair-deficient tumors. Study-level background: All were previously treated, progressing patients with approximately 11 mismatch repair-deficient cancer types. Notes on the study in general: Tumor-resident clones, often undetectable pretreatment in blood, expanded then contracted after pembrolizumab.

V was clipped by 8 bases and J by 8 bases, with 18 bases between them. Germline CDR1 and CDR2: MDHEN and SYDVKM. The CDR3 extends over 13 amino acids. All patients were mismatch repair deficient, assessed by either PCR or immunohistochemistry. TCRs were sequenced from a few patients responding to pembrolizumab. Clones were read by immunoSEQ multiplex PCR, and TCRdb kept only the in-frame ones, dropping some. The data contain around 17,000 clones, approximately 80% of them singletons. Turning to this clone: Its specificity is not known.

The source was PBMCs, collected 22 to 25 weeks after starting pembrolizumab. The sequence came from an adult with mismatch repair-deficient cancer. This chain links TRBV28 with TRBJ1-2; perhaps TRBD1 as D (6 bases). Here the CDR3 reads CASSFPDRIGYTF. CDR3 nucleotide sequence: TGTGCCAGCTCTTTTCCTGACAGGATAGGCTACACCTTC.